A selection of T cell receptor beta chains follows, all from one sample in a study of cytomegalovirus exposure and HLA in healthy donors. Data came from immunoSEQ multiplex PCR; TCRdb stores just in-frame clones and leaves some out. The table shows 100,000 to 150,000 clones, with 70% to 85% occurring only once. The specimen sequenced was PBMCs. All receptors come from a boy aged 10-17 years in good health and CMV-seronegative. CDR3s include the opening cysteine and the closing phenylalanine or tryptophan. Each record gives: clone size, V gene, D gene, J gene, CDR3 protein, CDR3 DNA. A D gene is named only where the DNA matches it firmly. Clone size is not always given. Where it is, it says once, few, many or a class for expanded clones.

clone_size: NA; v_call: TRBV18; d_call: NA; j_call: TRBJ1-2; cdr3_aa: CASSSTDRYYGYTF; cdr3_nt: TGTGCCAGCTCATCGACGGACAGATATTATGGCTACACCTTC
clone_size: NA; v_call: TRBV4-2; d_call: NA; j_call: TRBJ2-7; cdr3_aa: CASGSRLPYEQYF; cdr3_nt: TGTGCCAGCGGTTCGAGGCTTCCCTACGAGCAGTACTTC
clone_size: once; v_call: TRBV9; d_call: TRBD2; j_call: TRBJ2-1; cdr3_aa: CASSVKNWTSGFYNEQFF; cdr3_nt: TGTGCCAGCAGCGTCAAAAACTGGACTAGCGGGTTTTACAATGAGCAGTTCTTC
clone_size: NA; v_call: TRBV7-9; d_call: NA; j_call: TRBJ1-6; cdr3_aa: CASSALGGAPLHF; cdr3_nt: TGTGCCAGCAGCGCCCTAGGCGGGGCACCCCTCCACTTT
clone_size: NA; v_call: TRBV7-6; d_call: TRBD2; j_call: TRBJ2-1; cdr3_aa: CASSSRGGAYEQFF; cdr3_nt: TGTGCCAGCAGCTCCCGCGGGGGGGCTTATGAGCAGTTCTTC
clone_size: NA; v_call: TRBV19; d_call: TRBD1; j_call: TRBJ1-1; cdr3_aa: CASSPGQGRMNTEAFF; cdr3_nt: TGTGCCAGTAGTCCCGGACAGGGGAGGATGAACACTGAAGCTTTCTTT
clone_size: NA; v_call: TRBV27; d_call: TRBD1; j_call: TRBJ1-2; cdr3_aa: CASSFSIQGAGGYTF; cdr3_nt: TGTGCCAGCAGTTTTTCTATTCAGGGGGCCGGTGGCTACACCTTC
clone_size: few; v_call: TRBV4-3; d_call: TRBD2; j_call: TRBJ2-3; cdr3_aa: CASSQGAGGPGDTQYF; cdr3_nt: TGCGCCAGCAGCCAAGGAGCGGGAGGGCCTGGGGATACGCAGTATTTT
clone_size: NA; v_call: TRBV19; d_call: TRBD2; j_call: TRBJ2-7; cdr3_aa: CASNGESGGTYEQYF; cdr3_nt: TGTGCCAGTAACGGAGAAAGCGGGGGCACCTACGAGCAGTACTTC
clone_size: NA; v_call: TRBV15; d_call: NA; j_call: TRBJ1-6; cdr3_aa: CATSGPGLNSPLHF; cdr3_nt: TGTGCCACCAGCGGTCCAGGGTTGAATTCACCCCTCCACTTT
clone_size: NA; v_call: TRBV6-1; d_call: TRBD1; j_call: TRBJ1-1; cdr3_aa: CASSARTGQNTEAFF; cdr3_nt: TGTGCCAGCAGTGCGCGGACAGGTCAGAACACTGAAGCTTTCTTT
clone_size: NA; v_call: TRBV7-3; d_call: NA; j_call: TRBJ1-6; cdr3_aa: CASSSPGSPLHF; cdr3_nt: TGTGCCAGCAGCTCGCCCGGTTCACCCCTCCACTTT
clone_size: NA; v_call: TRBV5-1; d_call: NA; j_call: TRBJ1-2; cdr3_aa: CASSLARGSRFNYGYTF; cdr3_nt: TGCGCCAGCAGCTTGGCCCGGGGTAGCCGCTTTAACTATGGCTACACCTTC
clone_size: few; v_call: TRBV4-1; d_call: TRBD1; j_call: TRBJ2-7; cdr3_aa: CASSQGQGVWEQYF; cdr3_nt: TGCGCCAGCAGCCAAGGACAGGGGGTCTGGGAGCAGTACTTC
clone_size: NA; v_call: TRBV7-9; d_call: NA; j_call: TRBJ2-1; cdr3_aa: CASTGHSSYNEQFF; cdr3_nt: TGTGCCAGCACCGGACACAGTTCCTACAATGAGCAGTTCTTC